The clone carrying this TCR beta chain was seen only a few times. Its antigen is not identified. This entry comes from a study of CD8 T cells in ankylosing spondylitis. TCRdb re-called the 5' RACE reads through MiXCR, storing one row per CDR3 protein. The sample has fewer than 550,000 distinct CDR3 sequences, 5.3% seen once. Germline loops: CDR1 SEHNR, CDR2 FQNEAQ (reference sequence). The ends were cut back, 5 bases at V and 9 bases at J, with 19 bases in the middle. This CDR3 region has 14 residues. The study, taken as a whole, reports: Some of these motif variants have turned up before, in reports on reactive arthritis synovial fluid and blood. A TCR beta motif of roughly eight highly homologous variants appeared characteristic of ankylosing spondylitis blood.

This chain connects TRBV7-9 to TRBJ1-1; weak D call: TRBD1 (5 bases). Sequenced sample: blood, either unsorted or a sorted T cell fraction (not recorded which). This clonotype originated in a male donor with ankylosing spondylitis. The CDR3 here is CASSNYDRPPQAFF. The CDR3 DNA reads as TGTGCCAGCAGCAACTACGACAGACCGCCTCAAGCTTTCTTT. Using reference TRBV7-9 and TRBJ1-1 for the parts outside the CDR3, the full variable domain is DTGVSQNPRHKITKRGQNVTFRCDPISEHNRLYWYRQTLGQGPEFLTYFQNEAQLEKSRLLSDRFSAERPKGSFSTLEIQRTEQGDSAMYLCASSNYDRPPQAFFGQGTRLTVV.